Listed below are T cell receptor beta chains from one sample, sequenced in a study of PD-1 blockade in classical Hodgkin lymphoma. The repertoire was sequenced with immunoSEQ multiplex PCR; TCRdb's copy has only in-frame clones and lacks some. The table lists about 110,000 clones, 80% to 90% of them singletons. This sample comprised peripheral blood mononuclear cells (PBMCs), obtained before the second cycle of nivolumab. The receptors come from a human donor with classical Hodgkin lymphoma. The CDR3 runs from the conserved cysteine through the conserved F or W. A D gene is named only where the DNA matches it firmly. The size entry is marked missing in some rows and otherwise reads once, few, many or a size class.

v_gene: TRBV10-3
d_gene: .
j_gene: TRBJ2-7
abundance: .
CDR3nt: TGTGCCATCAGCCCCGACCTGACAGGAGAGTACTTC
CDR3aa: CAISPDLTGEYF

v_gene: TRBV5-5
d_gene: .
j_gene: TRBJ1-1
abundance: .
CDR3nt: TGTGCCAGCAGCGGACTCAGGGTAGTGAACACTGAAGCTTTCTTT
CDR3aa: CASSGLRVVNTEAFF

v_gene: TRBV28
d_gene: TRBD2
j_gene: TRBJ2-1
abundance: .
CDR3nt: TGTGCCAGCAGTCCGGGACTAGCGGGAGGACATGAGCAGTTCTTC
CDR3aa: CASSPGLAGGHEQFF

v_gene: TRBV29-1
d_gene: .
j_gene: TRBJ2-7
abundance: .
CDR3nt: TGCAGCGTTGGACAGTCCTACGAGCAGTACTTC
CDR3aa: CSVGQSYEQYF

v_gene: TRBV7-9
d_gene: TRBD1
j_gene: TRBJ2-7
abundance: .
CDR3nt: TGTGCCAGCAGCCTCGGGACAGGTCCCCTCTCCTACGAGCAGTACTTC
CDR3aa: CASSLGTGPLSYEQYF

v_gene: TRBV11-2
d_gene: .
j_gene: TRBJ2-1
abundance: .
CDR3nt: TGTGCCAGCAGCTTACGGAGAAGCTCCTACAATGAGCAGTTCTTC
CDR3aa: CASSLRRSSYNEQFF

v_gene: TRBV27
d_gene: .
j_gene: TRBJ2-3
abundance: once
CDR3nt: TGTGCCAGCAGTTTATCGGCGGGTACGCAGTATTTT
CDR3aa: CASSLSAGTQYF

v_gene: TRBV28
d_gene: .
j_gene: TRBJ1-2
abundance: .
CDR3nt: TGTGCCAGCGGGTACCCCGGGACAAAGTATGGCTACACCTTC
CDR3aa: CASGYPGTKYGYTF

v_gene: TRBV28
d_gene: TRBD1
j_gene: TRBJ1-2
abundance: .
CDR3nt: TGTGCCAGCAGTTTACCTGGGACAGGGGACTATGGCTACACCTTC
CDR3aa: CASSLPGTGDYGYTF

v_gene: TRBV7-2
d_gene: .
j_gene: TRBJ2-3
abundance: .
CDR3nt: TGTGCCAGCAGCGCGTACAGGCAAAGCACAGATACGCAGTATTTT
CDR3aa: CASSAYRQSTDTQYF

v_gene: TRBV7-2
d_gene: .
j_gene: TRBJ2-3
abundance: .
CDR3nt: TGTGCCAGCAGCTTCGACAGATCCACAGATACGCAGTATTTT
CDR3aa: CASSFDRSTDTQYF

v_gene: TRBV18
d_gene: .
j_gene: TRBJ2-5
abundance: .
CDR3nt: TGTGCCAGCTCAGACCAGCAAGAGACCCAGTACTTC
CDR3aa: CASSDQQETQYF

v_gene: TRBV6-6
d_gene: .
j_gene: TRBJ2-7
abundance: .
CDR3nt: TGTGCCAGCAGTTACACGAGGGCCGACTACGAGCAGTACTTC
CDR3aa: CASSYTRADYEQYF

v_gene: TRBV29-1
d_gene: .
j_gene: TRBJ2-1
abundance: .
CDR3nt: TGCAGCGTTGTTTCGAGAAACTCCTACAATGAGCAGTTCTTC
CDR3aa: CSVVSRNSYNEQFF

v_gene: TRBV28
d_gene: TRBD2
j_gene: TRBJ2-1
abundance: .
CDR3nt: TGTGCCAGCAGTTTAAGCCCCAGTCTCCAGCGGGAGGGCCTTATCCACAATGAGCAGTTCTTC
CDR3aa: CASSLSPSLQREGLIHNEQFF

v_gene: TRBV2
d_gene: TRBD2
j_gene: TRBJ2-4
abundance: once
CDR3nt: TGTGCCAGCAGTGAATTAAGACTAGCGGGAGTAGCCAAAAACATTCAGTACTTC
CDR3aa: CASSELRLAGVAKNIQYF

v_gene: TRBV27
d_gene: .
j_gene: TRBJ1-5
abundance: .
CDR3nt: TGTGCCAGCAAAAGGAACAGGGAAATTTCTCAGCCCCAGCATTTT
CDR3aa: CASKRNREISQPQHF

v_gene: TRBV27
d_gene: .
j_gene: TRBJ1-3
abundance: .
CDR3nt: TGTGCCAGCAGGGCCGTAGGCTTCTCTGGAAACACCATATATTTT
CDR3aa: CASRAVGFSGNTIYF

v_gene: TRBV6-7
d_gene: .
j_gene: TRBJ2-6
abundance: .
CDR3nt: TGTGCCAGCAGTTACTCGACTCGGGATCTCTCTGGGGCCAACGTCCTGACTTTC
CDR3aa: CASSYSTRDLSGANVLTF

v_gene: TRBV6-5
d_gene: TRBD2
j_gene: TRBJ2-7
abundance: .
CDR3nt: TGTGCCAGCAGTTATCGCTCTAGCGGGAGTGGCGAGCAGTACTTC
CDR3aa: CASSYRSSGSGEQYF

v_gene: TRBV7-9
d_gene: TRBD2
j_gene: TRBJ2-1
abundance: .
CDR3nt: TGTGCCAGCAGCCCAACTAGCGGGAGTCAAAATGAGCAGTTCTTC
CDR3aa: CASSPTSGSQNEQFF

v_gene: TRBV27
d_gene: .
j_gene: TRBJ2-7
abundance: many
CDR3nt: TGTGCCAGCAGTTCGTACGAGAGTGAGCAGTACTTC
CDR3aa: CASSSYESEQYF

v_gene: TRBV7-9
d_gene: TRBD1
j_gene: TRBJ1-1
abundance: .
CDR3nt: TGTGCCAGCAGCCCCGGACAGGGAGAATTTACTGAAGCTTTCTTT
CDR3aa: CASSPGQGEFTEAFF

v_gene: TRBV6-4
d_gene: .
j_gene: TRBJ1-1
abundance: .
CDR3nt: TGTGCCAGCAGGCAACAGGGAATGGATGAAGCTTTCTTT
CDR3aa: CASRQQGMDEAFF

v_gene: TRBV29-1
d_gene: .
j_gene: TRBJ2-1
abundance: .
CDR3nt: TGCAGCGTTGAAACGAGAGGCGGTACCTACAATGAGCAGTTCTTC
CDR3aa: CSVETRGGTYNEQFF

v_gene: TRBV7-9
d_gene: TRBD1
j_gene: TRBJ1-1
abundance: .
CDR3nt: TGTGCCAGCAGCAACCAGGACAGGGAAGCTTTCTTT
CDR3aa: CASSNQDREAFF

v_gene: TRBV19
d_gene: .
j_gene: TRBJ1-2
abundance: few
CDR3nt: TGTGCCAGTAGTAACGACAGGTTGTATGGCTACACCTTC
CDR3aa: CASSNDRLYGYTF

v_gene: TRBV28
d_gene: TRBD2
j_gene: TRBJ2-7
abundance: .
CDR3nt: TGTGCCAGCACCGCCCGCCGACTAGCGTTCTACTTC
CDR3aa: CASTARRLAFYF

v_gene: TRBV13
d_gene: .
j_gene: TRBJ1-5
abundance: .
CDR3nt: TGTGCCAGCAGTGATGCGGCAGGCCTTCCCGAGCATTTT
CDR3aa: CASSDAAGLPEHF

v_gene: TRBV11-2
d_gene: TRBD2
j_gene: TRBJ2-2
abundance: once
CDR3nt: TGTGCCAGCAGCCTAAAGGAGGGACTAGTCAACACCGGGGAGCTGTTTTTT
CDR3aa: CASSLKEGLVNTGELFF

v_gene: TRBV27
d_gene: .
j_gene: TRBJ2-7
abundance: .
CDR3nt: TGTGCCAGCAGTTTATTTGCCGGGCAGGACGAGCAGTACTTC
CDR3aa: CASSLFAGQDEQYF

v_gene: TRBV11-2
d_gene: TRBD2
j_gene: TRBJ2-3
abundance: .
CDR3nt: TGTGCCAGCAGCTATCAGCGGGGCCAGGCAGATACGCAGTATTTT
CDR3aa: CASSYQRGQADTQYF

v_gene: TRBV5-4
d_gene: TRBD1
j_gene: TRBJ1-2
abundance: .
CDR3nt: TGTGCCAGCAGCTCCGGACAGGGCGGCTATGGCTACACCTTC
CDR3aa: CASSSGQGGYGYTF

v_gene: TRBV30
d_gene: .
j_gene: TRBJ1-5
abundance: few
CDR3nt: TGTGCCTGGAGTTTACGGGTTAGCAATCAGCCCCAGCATTTT
CDR3aa: CAWSLRVSNQPQHF

v_gene: TRBV25-1
d_gene: .
j_gene: TRBJ2-7
abundance: .
CDR3nt: TGTGCCAGCAGTGAAGTGACAGGTATCGAGCAGTACTTC
CDR3aa: CASSEVTGIEQYF

v_gene: TRBV19
d_gene: .
j_gene: TRBJ1-1
abundance: .
CDR3nt: TGTGCCAGTAGTCGCCAGACGGGGGGCTTCGGCACTGAAGCTTTCTTT
CDR3aa: CASSRQTGGFGTEAFF

v_gene: TRBV19
d_gene: TRBD1
j_gene: TRBJ2-7
abundance: .
CDR3nt: TGTGCCAGTAGTAGGACAGGATCCTACGAGCAGTACTTC
CDR3aa: CASSRTGSYEQYF

v_gene: TRBV25-1
d_gene: .
j_gene: TRBJ2-3
abundance: .
CDR3nt: TGTGCCAGCAGTGAATGGGGTCGGCCAGATACGCAGTATTTT
CDR3aa: CASSEWGRPDTQYF

v_gene: TRBV5-4
d_gene: TRBD1
j_gene: TRBJ1-3
abundance: .
CDR3nt: TGTGCCAGCAGCTTGGACAGGGGGGCTGGAAACACCATATATTTT
CDR3aa: CASSLDRGAGNTIYF

v_gene: TRBV18
d_gene: TRBD2
j_gene: TRBJ2-1
abundance: .
CDR3nt: TGTGCCAGCACTCTGACTAGCGGGGGTTCGGATGAGCAGTTCTTC
CDR3aa: CASTLTSGGSDEQFF